This T cell receptor beta chain was identified in a study of CD8 T cells in ankylosing spondylitis (dated by TCRdb to 2016 to 2017). In the study overall: The study profiled T cell receptor beta repertoires in healthy donors and ankylosing spondylitis patients to find disease-linked TCR variants. In total, the full study cohort was made up of some 110 healthy donors and 25 to 30 ankylosing spondylitis patients. Peripheral blood was sampled, and synovial fluid was additionally collected from ankylosing spondylitis patients.

This sample was sequenced with an Illumina HiSeq 2500. TCR beta libraries were prepared by quantitative 5'-RACE with molecular barcodes. As for the authors' bioinformatics: Disease-linked TCR variants were identified with a new computational method built on a probabilistic model of VDJ rearrangement. The raw public data were reprocessed by TCRdb itself: fastp quality trimming at Q25, MiXCR clonotype calling, in-frame beta chains only. One record per CDR3 amino acid sequence lists the most common genes and DNA. TCRdb's processing, not the authors' own work, is the source of the V and J calls. Counted in this sample were about 8,600 distinct CDR3 sequences; roughly 3.9% of them appeared once. The top ten constitute roughly 10% of the sample. This clonotype was observed many times. No cognate antigen has been identified for it. No base qualities exist here, and no much larger clone lies one base off it.

For this chain, trimming is 5 bases at the V end and 0 bases at the J end, and the number of junction bases without a gene match is 10. The CDR3 spans 18 residues, from the cysteine through the phenylalanine. This entry keeps only the CDR3 DNA: 54 bases, framed from base 1. Taken from the germline V gene, the CDR1 and CDR2 loops are SGDLS and YYNGEE. Overall results and qualifications from the work: Some motif variants were previously reported in synovial fluid and blood of reactive arthritis patients, suggesting common disease-initiation mechanisms. The disease-linked clones had a CD8+ phenotype and were found at relatively low frequencies in peripheral blood. The disease-linked clones were reported to be significantly enriched in matched synovial fluid samples from ankylosing spondylitis patients. Blood from ankylosing spondylitis patients appeared to be characterized by a TCR beta motif made up of under ten highly homologous amino acid variants.

This receptor was taken from a female donor with ankylosing spondylitis or in good health (not recorded which). The sample consisted of blood, either unsorted or a sorted T cell fraction (not recorded which). This chain joins TRBV9 to TRBJ2-1, and 11 junctional nucleotides match TRBD2. The bases are TGTGCCAGCAGTCGTAGCGGGGGGGCCCCCAGCTCCTACAATGAGCAGTTCTTC. Translated, this is CASSRSGGAPSSYNEQFF.